Shown below are 15 T cell receptor delta chains from a single sample sequenced in a study of γδ T cells in repeated Plasmodium falciparum infection. TCRdb re-processed the multiplex PCR reads via CATT. The sample holds tens of thousands of delta-chain clones, roughly 1.6% seen once. Flow sorting of PBMC yielded separate Vgamma9/Vdelta2+ and Vdelta2-negative gammadelta T cell populations for bulk repertoire analysis. The sample taken for sequencing was gamma-delta T cells from blood. The receptors stem from a pool of human donors (malaria-infected and uninfected, not separated).

Judged by abundance, this clone is large (0.1 to 1%). This CDR3 is also generated by other DNA sequences in the sample. The rearrangement uses TRDV2 and TRDJ1, with D tentatively TRDD2 (6 bases). Germline values: CDR1 GEAIGNYY, CDR2 EKD. The CDR3 spans 20 residues. The germline V and J ends were trimmed by 7 bases and 0 bases, with 32 bases remaining between them. The CDR3 here is CACKLYTPSRGLIYTDKLIF. CDR3 in DNA: TGTGCCTGCAAGCTCTACACTCCTTCCCGGGGACTTATTTACACCGATAAACTCATCTTT.

Worth noting for this clone: A far bigger clonotype differs at one base, so this is likely a read error. Other nucleotide sequences from this sample produce the same CDR3. J is TRDJ1 and V is TRDV1, with D possibly being TRDD3 (5 bases). This CDR3 contains 18 residues. Trimming stripped 3 bases from V and 4 bases from J, with 24 bases between. The germline V gene has CDR1 TSWWSYY and CDR2 QGS. In DNA form, the CDR3 reads TGTGCTCTTGGGGACTTTCCCCTCCTCGGCCGCGGGGGCGATAAACTCATCTTT. This sequence encodes CALGDFPLLGRGGDKLIF.

This clone was found a few times. It differs at one base from a far larger clone, so likely a read error. Other DNA sequences from this sample encode an identical CDR3 as well. The chain combines TRDV1 with TRDJ1, with 11 bases that match TRDD3. The CDR3 is made up of 20 amino acids. Trimming took 4 bases from V and 1 from J; bases not matched to a gene: 17. Germline-derived CDR1 and CDR2 are TSWWSYY and QGS. CDR3 sequence: CALGGLPTWGIQITTDKLIF. CDR3 sequence (DNA): TGTGCTCTTGGGGGGCTTCCTACCTGGGGGATACAGATTACCACCGATAAACTCATCTTT.

Comment on this clone: This likely stems from a read error, as it lies one base from a far larger clone. Other nucleotide sequences in the sample specify the same CDR3. The J gene has no call, while the V gene is TRDV1; the table names TRDD3, a call not compared with the DNA. There are 16 residues in the CDR3. Germline V CDR1 and CDR2: TSWWSYY, QGS. In DNA form, the CDR3 reads TGTGCTCTTAGGAAATGGGGGATTTATGGCACCGATAAACTCATCTTC. Its protein product is CALRKWGIYGTDKLIF.

There are many counts of this clone. A read error may be the cause here, since a much bigger clone is one base away. This chain links TRDV1 with TRDJ1; TRDD3 is a possible D gene (5 bases). Trimming stripped 4 bases from V and 4 bases from J, with 28 bases between. Germline V gene lookup returns CDR1 TSWWSYY and CDR2 QGS. This CDR3 has 19 amino acids. The CDR3 loop is CALGGAIQAGPIPYDKLIF. In DNA form, the CDR3 reads TGTGCTCTTGGGGGCGCTATCCAAGCTGGGCCGATTCCGTACGATAAACTCATCTTT.

This clone was counted at least ten times. CDR3 amino acids: CALGDPGGYPVGDRWLIF. For the CDR3, the DNA is TGTGCTCTTGGGGATCCCGGGGGCTACCCCGTGGGGGACCGCTGGCTCATCTTT. The rearrangement links TRDV1 to TRDJ1; 7 bases align to TRDD3. There are 18 residues in the CDR3. With V trimmed by 3 bases and J by 11 bases, 24 bases remained unmatched. The germline CDR1 and CDR2 sequences are TSWWSYY and QGS.

This clone was seen many times. The chain combines TRDV1 with TRDJ1, with TRDD3 matching over 7 bases. This CDR3 has 22 amino acids. CDR1 TSWWSYY and CDR2 QGS come from the germline V gene. Germline trimming cut 3 bases from V and 0 bases from J; bases unmatched to any gene: 25. This CDR3 reads CALGERRRVNYWGSPYTDKLIF. The CDR3 nucleotides are TGTGCTCTTGGGGAGCGACGCCGAGTCAACTACTGGGGATCCCCGTACACCGATAAACTCATCTTT.

Comments on this clone: The mismatch at residue 8 between this DNA's translation and the TCRdb protein of a much larger clone likely reflects a read error; the protein shown is translated from the DNA. V and J are TRDV1 and TRDJ1; TRDD1 might be the D (5 bases). Because TCRdb records no J gene, it was assigned here through a match of the DNA to germline. Germline CDR1 reads TSWWSYY; CDR2 reads QGS. The CDR3 has 17 amino acids. V was shortened by 5 bases and J by 0 bases, with 19 bases between the two germline ends. The CDR3 region is CALGPILMEMYTDKLIF. CDR3 in DNA: TGTGCTCTTGGGCCGATTCTGATGGAAATGTACACCGATAAACTCATCTTT.

As concerns this clone: TCRdb's protein, taken from a much larger clone, differs from this DNA's translation at residues 7 and 9, likely owing to a read error; the protein displayed comes from the DNA. V gene assignment gives TRDV1, but the J gene was left uncalled. The CDR3 loop spans 12 amino acids. Germline CDR1 TSWWSYY, CDR2 QGS. The CDR3 nucleotides are TGTGCTCTTGGGGAGACCAAGAGTATGCTCATCTTT. Its translation is CALGETKSMLIF.

This clone was detected only a few times. TCRdb's protein, taken from a much larger clone, differs from this DNA's translation at residue 13, likely owing to a read error; the protein displayed comes from the DNA. The chain employs TRDV1 and TRDJ1; possibly TRDD3 for D (6 bases). The J gene, absent from TCRdb, was called here by matching the DNA to germline. This CDR3 has 17 amino acids. Germline V lookup: CDR1 TSWWSYY, CDR2 QGS. V shed 5 bases and J shed 7 bases, with 26 bases lying between them. The CDR3 protein is CALGTPSVSGEVSKLIF. For the CDR3, the DNA is TGTGCTCTTGGGACTCCTAGTGTGTCGGGGGAGGTCAGTAAACTCATCTTT.

This clone was counted ten times or more. The chain links TRDV3 to TRDJ1; 13 nucleotides match TRDD3. CDR1 is TVYSNPD and CDR2 is GDNSRS in the germline V gene (reference sequence). J gave up 2 bases and V 1 base, and 22 bases lay outside the gene matches. The CDR3 has 21 residues. CDR3: CAFTSPFLGTVLGDTTDKLIF. For the CDR3, the DNA is TGTGCCTTTACGTCCCCCTTTTTGGGAACCGTACTGGGGGATACGACCGATAAACTCATCTTT.

Note on this clone: The protein held in TCRdb is that of a much larger clone and does not match this DNA's translation at residue 15, likely because of a read error; the protein shown is translated from the DNA. V is TRDV1 and J is TRDJ1; a possible D gene is TRDD3 (6 bases). V lost 4 bases, J lost 6 bases, and 30 bases lay in between. Germline V gene sequence: CDR1 TSWWSYY, CDR2 QGS. The CDR3 runs 19 residues. The CDR3 reads CALGVPTATEGIGRNKLIF. CDR3 nucleotides: TGTGCTCTTGGGGTCCCCACCGCTACGGAAGGGATAGGGAGAAATAAACTCATCTTT.

This clone turned up a few times. TCRdb pairs this DNA with a much larger clone's protein that differs at residue 9, likely a read error; the protein shown was translated from the DNA. The chain carries TRDV1 and TRDJ1, with 7 bases that match TRDD3. The J gene, not given by TCRdb, was assigned here from a germline match of the nucleotide sequence. The CDR3 length is 24 residues. V trimming: 2 bases; J trimming: 1 base; junction bases outside the gene matches: 31. The germline V gene encodes CDR1 TSWWSYY and CDR2 QGS. The CDR3, as DNA: TGTGCTCTTGGGGAAGGGGAAGGAGCGGTCATTCCAGTACTGGGGATTGCCTGCACCGATAAACTCATCTTT. It is translated as CALGEGEGAVIPVLGIACTDKLIF.

Comments on this clone: The protein in TCRdb stems from a much larger clone and differs at residue 7 from this DNA's translation, likely a read error; here the protein is translated from the DNA. This chain uses TRDV1 with TRDJ1, with D possibly TRDD3 on 6 matching bases. The J gene was not available in TCRdb and was assigned here by matching the DNA to germline segments. This CDR3 spans 17 amino acids. Germline CDR1 TSWWSYY, CDR2 QGS. V was clipped by 3 bases and J by 0 bases, with 17 bases between them. CDR3 sequence: CALGDLLLGGNTDKLIF. The CDR3, as DNA: TGTGCTCTTGGGGACCTACTCCTTGGGGGGAACACCGATAAACTCATCTTT.

As regards this clone: This likely reflects a read error, since a far larger clone is one base away. Other DNA variants within this sample encode the same CDR3. V and J are TRDV1 and TRDJ1; TRDD3 agrees at 9 bases. Because TCRdb records no J gene, it was assigned here through a match of the DNA to germline. The CDR3 length is 20 residues. CDR1 and CDR2 from the germline V gene are TSWWSYY and QGS. The CDR3 coding sequence is TGTGCTCTTGGGGAGTTTCCCAGTACTGGGGGACCGACGTACACTGATAAACTCATCTTT. Translation: CALGEFPSTGGPTYTDKLIF.